The 18 T cell receptor beta chains listed next were all sequenced from one sample in a study of somatic mutations in cytotoxic T cells in rheumatoid arthritis. Sequenced by immunoSEQ multiplex PCR; TCRdb stores in-frame clones only, minus some. The sample holds about 10,000 clones, around nine tenths seen once. Input material: CD8+ T cells sorted from blood. These receptors were taken from a woman younger than 35 with rheumatoid arthritis.

The chain joins TRBV27 to TRBJ1-5; 7 nucleotides line up with TRBD1. The germline gives CDR1 MNHEY, CDR2 SMNVEV (reference sequence). This CDR3 comprises 15 residues. Trimming removed 5 bases from V and 3 bases from J; junction bases left unmatched: 7. This CDR3 reads CASSPGQALNQPQHF. CDR3 nucleotides: TGTGCCAGCAGTCCCGGACAGGCCCTCAATCAGCCCCAGCATTTT.

The chain is built from TRBV9 and TRBJ2-6; no clear D. There are 16 residues in the CDR3. The germline V gene has CDR1 SGDLS and CDR2 YYNGEE. The germline V and J ends were trimmed by 0 bases and 0 bases, with 7 bases remaining between them. The CDR3 nucleotides are TGTGCCAGCAGCGTAGCAGGTATCTCTGGGGCCAACGTCCTGACTTTC. Its protein is CASSVAGISGANVLTF.

V is TRBV10-2 and J is TRBJ1-2; D unresolved. Germline V lookup: CDR1 WSHSY, CDR2 SAAADI. Trimming took 3 bases from V and 5 from J, leaving 13 bases between them. This CDR3 comprises 14 residues. The CDR3 DNA sequence: TGCGCCAGCAGTGACGGTCCGCAAACTTATGGCTACACCTTC. This sequence encodes CASSDGPQTYGYTF.

This chain connects TRBV4-2 to TRBJ2-6, with 7 bases lining up with TRBD1. CDR1 LGHNA and CDR2 YNFKEQ come from the germline V gene. CDR3 length equals 17 residues. V shed 1 base, J shed 0 bases, and the junction held 3 bases outside the gene matches. The CDR3 is CASSQVGTDSGANVLTF. The CDR3 coding sequence is TGTGCCAGCAGCCAAGTCGGGACAGACTCTGGGGCCAACGTCCTGACTTTC.

The chain uses TRBV2 and TRBJ1-2; no firm D call. Between the trimmed V and J ends, which lost 8 bases and 4 bases, there was a span of 14 bases. The CDR3 sequence is 13 residues long. Germline V gene data show CDR1 as SNHLY and CDR2 as FYNNEI. The CDR3 reads CASGPGVAYGYTF. The DNA of the CDR3 is TGTGCCAGCGGACCCGGGGTCGCCTATGGCTACACCTTC.

The V gene is TRBV9, the J gene TRBJ2-1; 13 bases map to TRBD2. The CDR3 is 23 amino acids. V lost 0 bases to trimming and J lost 4 bases; unmatched junction nucleotides: 22. Per germline, CDR1 SGDLS and CDR2 YYNGEE. The CDR3 DNA follows: TGTGCCAGCAGCGTAGTTCGACAGGGCGATGGTACTAGCGGGGGGGCGGGGTACAATGAGCAGTTCTTC. It encodes CASSVVRQGDGTSGGAGYNEQFF.

This sequence joins TRBV9 and TRBJ1-2, with 10 positions matching TRBD1. Germline V gene lookup returns CDR1 SGDLS and CDR2 YYNGEE. With 4 bases clipped from V and 4 bases from J, the junction kept 13 bases outside the gene matches. This CDR3 is 17 amino acids long. For the CDR3, the DNA is TGTGCCAGCAGCACAGGGACAGGGGAGTTACCCTTCTATGGCTACACCTTC. The encoded protein is CASSTGTGELPFYGYTF.

The rearrangement links TRBV5-6 to TRBJ2-7, with D unclear. The CDR3 is made up of 12 amino acids. Trimming pared 4 bases from V and 1 base from J, leaving 6 bases between. Germline V gene lookup returns CDR1 SGHDT and CDR2 YYEEEE. The chain's CDR3 is CASSPSSYEQYF. Written as DNA, the CDR3 is TGTGCCAGCAGCCCCAGTTCCTACGAGCAGTACTTC.

The CDR3 bases are TGTGCCAGCAGCTTCGGGGACAGGGATTTCTACGAGCAGTACTTC. It codes for CASSFGDRDFYEQYF. The J gene is TRBJ2-7, the V gene TRBV5-6; 9 bases map to TRBD1. The V and J ends lost 2 bases and 3 bases, in that order; junction bases with no gene match: 6. CDR3 length: 15 residues. The germline V gene has CDR1 SGHDT and CDR2 YYEEEE.

The gene calls are TRBV27 and TRBJ1-1; D perhaps matches TRBD1 (5 bases). The germline V gene encodes CDR1 MNHEY and CDR2 SMNVEV (reference sequence). V lost 5 bases and J 7 bases, leaving 23 bases between the germline ends. This CDR3 comprises 16 residues. The CDR3 region is CASSPTPQDPGDEAFF. The CDR3 DNA sequence: TGTGCCAGCAGTCCCACCCCTCAGGATCCGGGGGATGAAGCTTTCTTT.

This chain uses TRBV6-6 with TRBJ1-2; 9 bases map to TRBD1. In germline, CDR1 is MNHNY, CDR2 SVGAGI (reference sequence). The V segment lost 5 bases and the J segment 6 bases; nucleotides outside the gene matches: 10. The CDR3 runs 15 residues. CDR3 in amino acids: CASSLEGQGFNGYTF. In nucleotides, the CDR3 is TGTGCCAGCAGTCTAGAAGGACAGGGGTTTAATGGCTACACCTTC.

This chain uses TRBV7-2 with TRBJ2-3; a weak D match, TRBD2 (5 bases). The V gene's germline CDR1 is SGHTA and CDR2 FQGNSA. This CDR3 region has 15 residues. V was shortened by 1 base and J by 6 bases, with 14 bases between the two germline ends. CDR3 sequence: CASSLERGWLDTQYF. DNA for the CDR3: TGTGCCAGCAGCTTAGAGCGAGGGTGGTTGGATACGCAGTATTTT.

The CDR3 DNA reads TGTGCAATTCCTAACTTGACAGGCGATGGACGGGGCTACACCTTC. It codes for CAIPNLTGDGRGYTF. The chain carries TRBV7-3 and TRBJ1-2; a weak D match, TRBD1 (6 bases). The CDR3 extends over 15 amino acids. Germline CDR1 and CDR2: SGHTA and FQGTGA.

This clone was recorded once. The rearrangement joins TRBV4-2 to TRBJ1-2; D might be TRBD1 (6 bases). V gave up 4 bases and J gave up 0 bases, with 18 bases separating them. This CDR3 spans 17 amino acids. Germline V lookup: CDR1 LGHNA, CDR2 YNFKEQ. The CDR3 coding sequence is TGTGCCAGCAGCCCTGAGGCAGAGGGGGTAACTAACTATGGCTACACCTTC. This codes for CASSPEAEGVTNYGYTF.

A single count supports this clone. V and J are TRBV27 and TRBJ1-1; D may be TRBD1 (5 bases). The germline CDR1 and CDR2 sequences are MNHEY and SMNVEV (reference sequence). The CDR3 consists of 13 residues. With 3 bases removed from V and 4 bases from J, the gap between germline ends came to 9 bases. CDR3 nucleotides: TGTGCCAGCAGTTTTGGGGGGGGCACTGAAGCTTTCTTT. Protein product: CASSFGGGTEAFF.

A single count supports this clone. The chain links TRBV7-8 to TRBJ2-3; 9 bases align to TRBD2. Germline loops: CDR1 SGHVS, CDR2 FQNEAQ. V shed 1 base and J 3 bases; nucleotides not matched to a gene: 2. The CDR3 totals 15 residues. The CDR3: CASSLGRGGTDTQYF. CDR3 in DNA: TGTGCCAGCAGCTTAGGGCGGGGGGGGACAGATACGCAGTATTTT. Based on the CDR3 plus reference TRBV7-8 and TRBJ2-3, the full variable domain is GAGVSQSPRYKVAKRGQDVALRCDPISGHVSLFWYQQALGQGPEFLTYFQNEAQLDKSGLPSDRFFAERPEGSVSTLKIQRTQQEDSAVYLCASSLGRGGTDTQYFGPGTRLTVL.

The genes are TRBV29-1 and TRBJ1-1; weak D call: TRBD1 (6 bases). The CDR3 is made up of 15 amino acids. Per germline, CDR1 SQVTM and CDR2 ANQGSEA. Trimming stripped 6 bases from V and 6 bases from J, with 23 bases between. The CDR3 region has the DNA TGCAGCGTGCGCGGTACACAGGGCCCCAACGCTGAAGCTTTCTTT. Protein sequence: CSVRGTQGPNAEAFF. The entire variable domain, with the rest obtained from reference TRBV29-1 and TRBJ1-1, is as follows: SAVISQKPSRDICQRGTSLTIQCQVDSQVTMMFWYRQQPGQSLTLIATANQGSEATYESGFVIDKFPISRPNLTFSTLTVSNMSPEDSSIYLCSVRGTQGPNAEAFFGQGTRLTVV.

This clone has a single count. The chain recombines TRBV28 with TRBJ2-3, with 9 bases that match TRBD2. V lost 7 bases to trimming and J lost 5 bases; unmatched junction nucleotides: 7. The CDR3 is 14 amino acids. Germline CDR1 is MDHEN and CDR2 is SYDVKM. The CDR3 is CASNLAGEGDTQYF. CDR3 DNA: TGTGCCAGCAACTTAGCGGGAGAGGGAGATACGCAGTATTTT.